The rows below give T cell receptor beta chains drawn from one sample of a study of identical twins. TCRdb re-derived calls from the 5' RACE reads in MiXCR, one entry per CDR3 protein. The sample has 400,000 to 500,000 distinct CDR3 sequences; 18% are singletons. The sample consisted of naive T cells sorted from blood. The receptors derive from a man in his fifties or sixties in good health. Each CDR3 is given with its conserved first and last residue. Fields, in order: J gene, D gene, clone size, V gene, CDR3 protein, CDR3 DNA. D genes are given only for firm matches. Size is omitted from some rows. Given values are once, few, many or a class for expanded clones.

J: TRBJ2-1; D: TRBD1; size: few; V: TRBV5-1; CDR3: CASSLVQGSNEQFF; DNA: TGCGCCAGCAGCTTGGTACAGGGGAGCAATGAGCAGTTCTTC
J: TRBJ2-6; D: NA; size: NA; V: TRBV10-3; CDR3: CAHRGESGSGANVLTF; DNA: TGTGCCCACCGAGGGGAGTCTGGCTCTGGGGCCAACGTCCTGACTTTC
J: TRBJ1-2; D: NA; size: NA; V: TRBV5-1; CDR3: CASSLNAYGYTF; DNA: TGCGCCAGCAGCTTGAACGCCTATGGCTACACCTTC
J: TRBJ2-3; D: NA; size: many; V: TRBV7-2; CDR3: CASSQWGSVRGTQYF; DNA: TGTGCCAGCAGTCAATGGGGGAGCGTTCGTGGTACGCAGTATTTT
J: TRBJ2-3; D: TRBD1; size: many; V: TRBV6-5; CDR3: CASSYSPGGADTQYF; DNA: TGTGCCAGCAGTTACTCTCCAGGGGGAGCAGATACGCAGTATTTT
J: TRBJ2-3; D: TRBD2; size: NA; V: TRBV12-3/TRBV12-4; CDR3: CASSTQAGGPSGTQYF; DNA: TGTGCCAGCAGTACCCAAGCGGGAGGGCCGTCTGGTACGCAGTATTTT
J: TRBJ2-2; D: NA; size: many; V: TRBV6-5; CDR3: CASTRNTGELFF; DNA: TGTGCCAGCACCCGGAACACCGGGGAGCTGTTTTTT
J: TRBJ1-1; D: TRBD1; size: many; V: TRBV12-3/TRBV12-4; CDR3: CASSPRDRGTEAFF; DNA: TGTGCCAGCAGCCCCCGGGACAGGGGGACTGAAGCTTTCTTT
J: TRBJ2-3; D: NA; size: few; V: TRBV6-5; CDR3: CASSSYDPVRNTQYF; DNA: TGTGCCAGCAGTTCCTACGACCCCGTTCGTAATACGCAGTATTTT
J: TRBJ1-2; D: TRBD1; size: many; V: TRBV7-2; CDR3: CASSDLQGDYGYTF; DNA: TGTGCCAGCAGCGACCTACAGGGGGACTATGGCTACACCTTC
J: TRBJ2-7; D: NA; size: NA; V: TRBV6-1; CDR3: CASSEARGYEQYF; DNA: TGTGCCAGCAGTGAAGCGAGGGGTTACGAGCAGTACTTC
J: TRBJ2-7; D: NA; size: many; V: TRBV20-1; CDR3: CSARDPFAGNYEQYF; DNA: TGCAGTGCTAGGGATCCCTTCGCAGGGAACTACGAGCAGTACTTC
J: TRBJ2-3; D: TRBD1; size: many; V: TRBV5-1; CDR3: CASSERQGNTDTQYF; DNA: TGCGCCAGCAGCGAACGACAGGGGAACACAGATACGCAGTATTTT
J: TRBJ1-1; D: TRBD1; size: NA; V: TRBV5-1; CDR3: CASSLGGQVNTEAFF; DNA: TGCGCCAGCAGCCTAGGGGGCCAGGTGAACACTGAAGCTTTCTTT
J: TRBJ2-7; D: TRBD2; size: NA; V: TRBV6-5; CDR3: CASSFAGPDSSGAYEQYF; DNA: TGTGCCAGCAGTTTTGCAGGACCGGACTCTAGCGGTGCCTACGAGCAGTACTTC
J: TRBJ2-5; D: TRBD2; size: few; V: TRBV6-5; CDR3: CASSSPLAARRDQYF; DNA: TGTGCCAGCAGTTCTCCTCTAGCGGCCAGAAGAGACCAGTACTTC
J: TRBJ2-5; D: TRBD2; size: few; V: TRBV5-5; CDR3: CASSGKIAGAQETQYF; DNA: TGTGCCAGCAGCGGGAAGATAGCGGGGGCCCAAGAGACCCAGTACTTC
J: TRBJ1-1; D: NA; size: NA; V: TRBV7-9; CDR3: CASSPRGFMNTEAFF; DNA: TGTGCCAGCAGTCCTCGAGGGTTCATGAACACTGAAGCTTTCTTT
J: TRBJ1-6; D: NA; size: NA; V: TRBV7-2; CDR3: CASNFWAQSSYNSPLHF; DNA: TGTGCCAGCAATTTCTGGGCCCAAAGCTCCTATAATTCACCCCTCCACTTT
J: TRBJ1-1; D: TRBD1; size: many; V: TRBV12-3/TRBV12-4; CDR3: CASSFGRGRGFGNTEAFF; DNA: TGTGCCAGCAGTTTCGGCAGGGGGCGAGGATTTGGGAACACTGAAGCTTTCTTT
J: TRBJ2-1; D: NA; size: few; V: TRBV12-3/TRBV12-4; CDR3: CASSFPRGYNEQFF; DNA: TGTGCCAGCAGTTTCCCGCGGGGCTACAATGAGCAGTTCTTC
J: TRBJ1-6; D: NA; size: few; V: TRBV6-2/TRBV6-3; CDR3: CASRRGFTYNSPLHF; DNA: TGTGCCAGCAGAAGGGGGTTCACCTATAATTCACCCCTCCACTTT